Following are 12 T cell receptor beta chains from one sample sequenced in a study of metastatic and nonmetastatic thyroid tumors (dated by TCRdb to the early 2020s). No treatment had been received by any patient before thyroid surgery. Receptor amplification or capture employed PCR. The sample was run on an Illumina HiSeq 4000. TCRdb reworked the public reads: Q25 trimming with fastp, MiXCR clone assembly, productive beta chains retained. The sample contains tens of thousands of clones, about 30% of them found a single time. The top ten clones comprise around 32% of the sample. Sequenced: blood. These receptors were taken from a female donor with papillary thyroid cancer or a benign thyroid nodule (not recorded which). Some clones in this sample may be carry-over from other donors' samples.

This clone was detected many times. The J gene is TRBJ1-5, the V gene TRBV27; D unclear. Trimming left V 4 bases short and J 2 bases short, with 12 bases between. Germline V gene data show CDR1 as MNHEY and CDR2 as SMNVEV (reference sequence). This CDR3 region has 15 residues. CDR3 sequence: CASSSPGDGNQPQHF. The CDR3 DNA is TGTGCCAGCAGTTCACCCGGGGATGGCAATCAGCCCCAGCATTTT.

This clone was seen many times. V usage is TRBV7-3 and J usage is TRBJ2-2; TRBD1 aligns across 12 bases. In germline, CDR1 is SGHTA, CDR2 FQGTGA. Trimming at V came to 2 bases and at J to 6 bases, leaving 1 base not matched to a gene. The CDR3 has 15 amino acids. The CDR3 sequence is CASSLGTGGAGELFF. DNA for the CDR3: TGTGCCAGCAGCTTAGGGACAGGGGGCGCCGGGGAGCTGTTTTTT. Using reference TRBV7-3 and TRBJ2-2 for the parts outside the CDR3, the full variable domain is GAGVSQTPSNKVTEKGKYVELRCDPISGHTALYWYRQSLGQGPEFLIYFQGTGAADDSGLPNDRFFAVRPEGSVSTLKIQRTERGDSAVYLCASSLGTGGAGELFFGEGSRLTVL.

This clone was seen repeatedly, ten times or more. The chain has TRBV19 and TRBJ1-1; the match to TRBD1 covers 10 bases. This CDR3 has 17 residues. The ends lost 4 bases at V and 0 bases at J; junction bases unmatched: 8. Germline CDR1 and CDR2: LNHDA and SQIVND (reference sequence). The CDR3 DNA sequence: TGTGCCAGTAGTAGACCGGGACAGGGGTTGGTGAACACTGAAGCTTTCTTT. Its protein is CASSRPGQGLVNTEAFF.

This clone occurred a few times. The V and J genes are TRBV19 and TRBJ1-3; D gene uncertain. Per germline, CDR1 LNHDA and CDR2 SQIVND (reference sequence). CDR3 size: 14 residues. The germline V and J ends were trimmed by 7 bases and 1 base, with 11 bases remaining between them. CDR3 bases: TGTGCCAGTACCGACGGAGCATCTGGAAACACCATATATTTT. It translates to CASTDGASGNTIYF.

This chain connects TRBV30 to TRBJ2-2, with D possibly matching TRBD1 (5 bases). Germline V gene data show CDR1 as GTSNPN and CDR2 as SVGIG (reference sequence). The CDR3 runs to 15 residues. V dropped 2 bases and J dropped 3 bases, with 13 bases sitting between them. CDR3 in DNA: TGTGCCTGGAGTTCGCGACAGTTGGACACCGGGGAGCTGTTTTTT. Translation gives CAWSSRQLDTGELFF.

As concerns this clone: The conserved phenylalanine or tryptophan is not found at the CDR3 terminus, so this likely reflects a read error. The limits of the CDR3 on the DNA are not certain, so only TCRdb's listed CDR3 is given. The rearrangement joins TRBV20-1 to TRBJ2-1; TRBD1, the table's D call, was not compared with the DNA. The CDR3 contains 16 residues when both ends are counted. The V gene's germline CDR1 is DFQATT and CDR2 SNEGSKA (reference sequence). CDR3 sequence: CSARDSGMRSYNEHFL.

This clone was observed a handful of times. The chain has TRBV6-2 or TRBV6-3 and TRBJ2-1; 11 nucleotides align to TRBD2. The CDR3 contains 16 residues. Germline loops: CDR1 MNHEY, CDR2 SVGEGT. After removal of 6 bases from V and 0 bases from J, the junction contained 4 bases not matched to a gene. CDR3 coding DNA: TGTGCCAGCAGCTCAACTAGCGGGAGCTCCTACAATGAGCAGTTCTTC. This sequence encodes CASSSTSGSSYNEQFF.

This sequence joins TRBV2 and TRBJ1-1, with D possibly TRBD1 on 5 matching bases. V was clipped by 5 bases and J by 0 bases, with 19 bases between them. The germline gives CDR1 SNHLY, CDR2 FYNNEI. This CDR3 comprises 17 residues. The CDR3 region is CASSTPDSRIMNTEAFF. CDR3 coding DNA: TGTGCCAGCAGTACACCTGACAGCAGGATCATGAACACTGAAGCTTTCTTT.

This clone was picked up many times. The CDR3 DNA follows: TGTGCCAGCAGCCAAGATGGGAGAGGGGCGGGAGGGGGTGAGCAGTTCTTC. It specifies CASSQDGRGAGGGEQFF. The gene calls are TRBV4-2 and TRBJ2-1, with TRBD2 matching over 9 bases. J was trimmed by 9 bases and V by 0 bases; bases with no gene match: 12. Germline values: CDR1 LGHNA, CDR2 YNFKEQ. The CDR3 runs to 17 residues.

This chain links TRBV19 with TRBJ2-7, with 7 positions matching TRBD1. The V segment lost 6 bases and the J segment 1 base; nucleotides outside the gene matches: 6. The CDR3 runs 14 residues. In germline, CDR1 is LNHDA, CDR2 SQIVND (reference sequence). CDR3 region: CASRTGTASYEQYF. Here the CDR3 DNA reads TGTGCCAGTAGGACCGGGACAGCATCCTACGAGCAGTACTTC.

This clone was counted many times. V is TRBV12-3 or TRBV12-4 and J is TRBJ1-6, with TRBD1 as a possible D gene (6 bases). The CDR3 length is 15 residues. With 1 base removed from V and 13 bases from J, the gap between germline ends came to 17 bases. This CDR3 reads CASSLVDQGLGPLHF. The CDR3, as DNA: TGTGCCAGCAGTTTAGTTGACCAGGGGCTGGGGCCCCTCCACTTT.

This clone has a count of ten or more. The rearrangement uses TRBV7-6 and TRBJ1-1; 10 nucleotides agree with TRBD1. The CDR3 length is 15 residues. Trimming took 0 bases from V and 3 from J; bases not matched to a gene: 1. The germline V gene encodes CDR1 SGHVS and CDR2 FNYEAQ. Here the CDR3 reads CASSLAGQGDTEAFF. The CDR3 DNA follows: TGTGCCAGCAGCTTAGCCGGACAGGGGGACACTGAAGCTTTCTTT.